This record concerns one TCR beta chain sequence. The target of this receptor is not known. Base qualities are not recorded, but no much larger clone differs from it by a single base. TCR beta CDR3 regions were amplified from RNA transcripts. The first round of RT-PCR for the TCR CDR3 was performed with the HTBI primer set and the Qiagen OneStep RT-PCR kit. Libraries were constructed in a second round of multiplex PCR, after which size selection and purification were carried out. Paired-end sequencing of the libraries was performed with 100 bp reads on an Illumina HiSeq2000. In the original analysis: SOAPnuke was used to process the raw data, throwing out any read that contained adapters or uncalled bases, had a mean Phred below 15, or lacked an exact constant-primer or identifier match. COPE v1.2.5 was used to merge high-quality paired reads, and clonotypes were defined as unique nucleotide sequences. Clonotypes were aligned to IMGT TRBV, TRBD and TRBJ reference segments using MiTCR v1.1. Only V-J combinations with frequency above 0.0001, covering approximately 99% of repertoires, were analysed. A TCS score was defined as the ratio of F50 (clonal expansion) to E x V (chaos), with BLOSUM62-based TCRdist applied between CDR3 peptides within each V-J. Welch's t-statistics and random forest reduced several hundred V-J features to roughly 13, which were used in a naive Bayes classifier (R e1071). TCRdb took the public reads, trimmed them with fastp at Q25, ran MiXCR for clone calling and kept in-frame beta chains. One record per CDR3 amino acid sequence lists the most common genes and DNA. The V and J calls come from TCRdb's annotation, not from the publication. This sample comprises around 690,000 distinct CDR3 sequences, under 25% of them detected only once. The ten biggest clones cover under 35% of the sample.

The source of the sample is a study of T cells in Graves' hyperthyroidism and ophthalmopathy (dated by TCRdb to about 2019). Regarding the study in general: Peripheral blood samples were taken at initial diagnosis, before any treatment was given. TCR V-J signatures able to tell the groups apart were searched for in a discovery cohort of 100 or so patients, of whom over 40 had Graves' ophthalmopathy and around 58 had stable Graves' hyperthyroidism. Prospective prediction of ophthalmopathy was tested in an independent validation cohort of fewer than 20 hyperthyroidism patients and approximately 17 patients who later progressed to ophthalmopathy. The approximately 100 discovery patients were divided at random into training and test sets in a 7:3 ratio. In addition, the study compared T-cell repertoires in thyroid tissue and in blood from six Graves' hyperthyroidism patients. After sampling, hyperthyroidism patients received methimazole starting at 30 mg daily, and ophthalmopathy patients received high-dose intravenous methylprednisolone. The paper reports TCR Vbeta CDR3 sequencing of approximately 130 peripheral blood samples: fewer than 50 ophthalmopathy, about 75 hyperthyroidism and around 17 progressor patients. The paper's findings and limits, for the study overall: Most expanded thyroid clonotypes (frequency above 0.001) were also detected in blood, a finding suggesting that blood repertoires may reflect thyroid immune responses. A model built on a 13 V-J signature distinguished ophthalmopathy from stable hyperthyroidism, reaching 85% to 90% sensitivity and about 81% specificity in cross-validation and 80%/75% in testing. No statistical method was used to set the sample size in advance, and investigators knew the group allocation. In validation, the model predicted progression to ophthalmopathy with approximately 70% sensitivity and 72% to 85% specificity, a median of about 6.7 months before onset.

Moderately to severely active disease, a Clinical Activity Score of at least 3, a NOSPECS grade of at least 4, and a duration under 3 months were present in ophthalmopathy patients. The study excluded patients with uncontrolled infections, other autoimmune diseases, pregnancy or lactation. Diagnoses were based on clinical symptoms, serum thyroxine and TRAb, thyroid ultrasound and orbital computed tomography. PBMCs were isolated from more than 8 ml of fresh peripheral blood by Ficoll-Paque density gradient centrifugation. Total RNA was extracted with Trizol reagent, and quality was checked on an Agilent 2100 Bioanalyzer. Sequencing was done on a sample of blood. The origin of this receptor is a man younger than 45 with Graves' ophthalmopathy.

The base sequence is TGTGCCAGCAGTTATGTATCCCCGAACACTGAAGCTTTCTTT. The resulting protein is CASSYVSPNTEAFF. The V gene is TRBV6-1 and the J gene is TRBJ1-1, with the identity of the D gene unclear. The V end loses 5 bases and the J end loses 1 base, and a stretch of 11 bases separates them. The CDR3 starts with the cysteine, ends with the phenylalanine, and has 14 residues. Only the CDR3 portion is preserved as DNA: 42 bases, with reading frame beginning at the first base. CDR1 is given as MNHNS and CDR2 as SASEGT, both from the germline V gene.